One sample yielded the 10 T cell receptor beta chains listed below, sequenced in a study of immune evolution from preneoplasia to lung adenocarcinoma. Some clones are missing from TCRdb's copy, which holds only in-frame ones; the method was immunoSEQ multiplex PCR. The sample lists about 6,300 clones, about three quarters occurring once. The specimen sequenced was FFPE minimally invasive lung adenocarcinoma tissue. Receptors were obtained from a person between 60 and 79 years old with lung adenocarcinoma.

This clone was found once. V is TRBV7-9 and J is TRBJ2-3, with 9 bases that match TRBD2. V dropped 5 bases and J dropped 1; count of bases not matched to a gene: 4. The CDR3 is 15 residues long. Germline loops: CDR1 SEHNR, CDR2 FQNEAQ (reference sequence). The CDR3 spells CASSPRTSGTDTQYF. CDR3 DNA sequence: TGTGCCAGCAGCCCTCGGACTAGCGGCACAGATACGCAGTATTTT. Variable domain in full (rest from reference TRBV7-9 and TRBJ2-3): DTGVSQNPRHKITKRGQNVTFRCDPISEHNRLYWYRQTLGQGPEFLTYFQNEAQLEKSRLLSDRFSAERPKGSFSTLEIQRTEQGDSAMYLCASSPRTSGTDTQYFGPGTRLTVL.

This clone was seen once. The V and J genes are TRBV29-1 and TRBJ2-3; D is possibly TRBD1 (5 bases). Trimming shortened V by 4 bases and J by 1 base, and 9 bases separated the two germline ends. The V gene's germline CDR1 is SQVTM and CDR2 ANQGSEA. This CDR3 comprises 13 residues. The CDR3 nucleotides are TGCAGCGTTGGACAGATAGGCACAGATACGCAGTATTTT. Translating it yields CSVGQIGTDTQYF.

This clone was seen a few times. As DNA, the CDR3 is TGTGCCAGTAGCCCTCGGAACAGGGGGCTAGGCGAGACCCAGTACTTC. Amino acid sequence: CASSPRNRGLGETQYF. This rearrangement joins TRBV19 to TRBJ2-5; the match to TRBD1 covers 9 bases. The J segment lost 5 bases and the V segment lost 6 bases, leaving 13 bases of the junction unmatched. This CDR3 comprises 16 residues. The germline V gene encodes CDR1 LNHDA and CDR2 SQIVND (reference sequence).

The CDR3 DNA follows: TGCGCCAGCAGCCAAGGTAGGGGCCCGGCCTACGAGCAGTACTTC. It translates to CASSQGRGPAYEQYF. This chain links TRBV4-1 with TRBJ2-7, with a possible D match to TRBD1 (5 bases). The V gene lost 1 base and the J gene lost 2 bases, with 12 bases spanning the gap. Germline CDR1 and CDR2: MGHRA and YSYEKL. This CDR3 has 15 amino acids.

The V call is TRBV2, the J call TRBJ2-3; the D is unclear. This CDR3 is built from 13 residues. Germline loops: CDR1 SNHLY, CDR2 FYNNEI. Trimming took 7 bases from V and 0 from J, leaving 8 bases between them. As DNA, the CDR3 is TGTGCCAGCACCCAGGACAGCACAGATACGCAGTATTTT. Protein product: CASTQDSTDTQYF.

The CDR3, as DNA: TGTGCCAGCAGCTTAGTAGGCGGGGCCCTGGGCGAGCAGTACTTC. It encodes CASSLVGGALGEQYF. The rearrangement joins TRBV11-2 to TRBJ2-7, with a possible D match to TRBD2 (6 bases). Trimming pared 1 base from V and 6 bases from J, leaving 16 bases between. The length of the CDR3 is 15 residues. CDR1 and CDR2 from the germline V gene are SGHAT and FQNNGV.

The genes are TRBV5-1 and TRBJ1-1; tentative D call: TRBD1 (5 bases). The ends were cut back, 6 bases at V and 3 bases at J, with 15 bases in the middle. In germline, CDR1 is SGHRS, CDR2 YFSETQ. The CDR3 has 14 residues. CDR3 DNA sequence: TGCGCCAGCACCCTCGGGGGGGGATACACTGAAGCTTTCTTT. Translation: CASTLGGGYTEAFF.

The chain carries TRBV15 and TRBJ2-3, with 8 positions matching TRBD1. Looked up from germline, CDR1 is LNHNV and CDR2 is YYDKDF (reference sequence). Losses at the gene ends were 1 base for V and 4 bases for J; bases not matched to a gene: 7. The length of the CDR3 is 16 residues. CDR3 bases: TGTGCCACCAGCAGAGTCGCAGGGGGCTGGTCAGATACGCAGTATTTT. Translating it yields CATSRVAGGWSDTQYF.

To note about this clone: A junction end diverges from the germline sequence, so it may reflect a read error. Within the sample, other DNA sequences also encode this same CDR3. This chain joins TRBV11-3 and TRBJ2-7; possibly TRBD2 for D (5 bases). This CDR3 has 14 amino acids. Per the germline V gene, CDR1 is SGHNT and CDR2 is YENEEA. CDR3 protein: CASSFGTRSYEQYF. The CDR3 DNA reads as TGTGCTAGCAGCTTTGGAACTAGAAGCTACGAGCAGTACTTC.

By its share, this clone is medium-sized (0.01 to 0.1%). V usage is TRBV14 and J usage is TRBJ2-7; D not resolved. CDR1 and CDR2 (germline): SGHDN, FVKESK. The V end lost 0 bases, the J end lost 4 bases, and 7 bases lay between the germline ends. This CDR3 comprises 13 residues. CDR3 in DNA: TGTGCCAGCAGCCAAGATCCGTGGTACGAGCAGTACTTC. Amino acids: CASSQDPWYEQYF.